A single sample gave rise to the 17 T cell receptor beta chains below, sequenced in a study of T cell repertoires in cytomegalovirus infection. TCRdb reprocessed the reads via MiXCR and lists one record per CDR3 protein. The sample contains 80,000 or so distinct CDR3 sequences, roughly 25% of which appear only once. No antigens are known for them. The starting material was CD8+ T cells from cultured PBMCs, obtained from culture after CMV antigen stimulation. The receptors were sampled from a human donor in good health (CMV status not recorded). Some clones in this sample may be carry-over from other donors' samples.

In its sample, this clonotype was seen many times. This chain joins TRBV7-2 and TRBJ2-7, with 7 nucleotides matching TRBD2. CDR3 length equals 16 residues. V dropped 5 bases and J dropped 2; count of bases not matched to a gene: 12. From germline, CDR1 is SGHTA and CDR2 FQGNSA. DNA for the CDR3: TGTGCCAGCAGCCCCCACCGGGAGGCACTAACCTACGAGCAGTACTTC. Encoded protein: CASSPHREALTYEQYF.

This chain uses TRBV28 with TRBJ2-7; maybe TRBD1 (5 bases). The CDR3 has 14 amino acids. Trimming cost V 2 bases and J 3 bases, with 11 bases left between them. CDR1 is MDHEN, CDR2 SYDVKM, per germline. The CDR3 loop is CASSLPTAGYEQYF. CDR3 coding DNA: TGTGCCAGCAGTTTACCGACAGCAGGCTACGAGCAGTACTTC.

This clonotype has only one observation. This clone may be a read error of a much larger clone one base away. The CDR3 spells CASSSPGRGLYEQYF. DNA for the CDR3: TGTGCCAGCAGTTCACCGGGCAGGGGTTTGTACGAGCAGTACTTC. The genes are TRBV12-3 or TRBV12-4 and TRBJ2-7, with D perhaps TRBD1 (6 bases). Trimming removed 4 bases at V and 4 bases at J, with 17 bases between. The CDR3 totals 15 residues.

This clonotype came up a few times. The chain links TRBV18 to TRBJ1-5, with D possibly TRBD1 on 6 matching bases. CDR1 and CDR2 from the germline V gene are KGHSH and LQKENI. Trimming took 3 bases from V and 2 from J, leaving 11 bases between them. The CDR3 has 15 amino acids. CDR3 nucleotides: TGTGCCAGCTCACCTGTGGAGGGGGGCAATCAGCCCCAGCATTTT. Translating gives CASSPVEGGNQPQHF.

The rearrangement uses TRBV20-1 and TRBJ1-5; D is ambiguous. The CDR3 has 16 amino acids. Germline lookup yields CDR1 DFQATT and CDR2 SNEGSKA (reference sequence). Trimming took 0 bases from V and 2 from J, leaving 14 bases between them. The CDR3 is CSARDSQESGNQPQHF. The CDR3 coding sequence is TGCAGTGCTAGAGATTCCCAGGAGAGTGGCAATCAGCCCCAGCATTTT.

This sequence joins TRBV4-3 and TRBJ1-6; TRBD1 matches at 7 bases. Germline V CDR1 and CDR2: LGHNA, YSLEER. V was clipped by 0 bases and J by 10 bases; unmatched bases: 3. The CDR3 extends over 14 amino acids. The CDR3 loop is CASSQETGSSPLHF. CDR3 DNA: TGCGCCAGCAGCCAAGAGACAGGGTCGTCACCCCTCCACTTT.

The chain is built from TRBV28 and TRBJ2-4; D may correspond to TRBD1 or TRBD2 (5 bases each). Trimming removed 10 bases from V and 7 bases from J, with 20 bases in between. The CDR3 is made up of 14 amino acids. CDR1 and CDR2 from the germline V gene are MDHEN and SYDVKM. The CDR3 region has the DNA TGTGCCACCATCAACAGAGGGACCGACAACATTCAGTACTTC. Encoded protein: CATINRGTDNIQYF.

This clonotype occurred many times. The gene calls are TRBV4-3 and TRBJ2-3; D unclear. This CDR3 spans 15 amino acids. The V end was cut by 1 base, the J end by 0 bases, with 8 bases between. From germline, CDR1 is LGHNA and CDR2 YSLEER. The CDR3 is CASSQVTASTDTQYF. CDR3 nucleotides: TGCGCCAGCAGCCAAGTTACAGCCAGCACAGATACGCAGTATTTT.

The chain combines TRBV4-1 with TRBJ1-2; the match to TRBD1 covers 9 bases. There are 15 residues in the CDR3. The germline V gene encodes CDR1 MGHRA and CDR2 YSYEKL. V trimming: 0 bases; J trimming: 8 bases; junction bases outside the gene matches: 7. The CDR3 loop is CASSQDGGDREGYTF. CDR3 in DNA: TGCGCCAGCAGCCAAGACGGGGGGGACAGGGAAGGCTACACCTTC.

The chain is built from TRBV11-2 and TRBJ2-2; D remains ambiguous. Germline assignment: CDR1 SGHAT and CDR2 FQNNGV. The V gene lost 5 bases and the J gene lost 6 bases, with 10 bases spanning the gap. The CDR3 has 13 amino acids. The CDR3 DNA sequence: TGTGCCAGCAGCCTGCGCTCAGCCGGGGAGCTGTTTTTT. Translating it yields CASSLRSAGELFF.

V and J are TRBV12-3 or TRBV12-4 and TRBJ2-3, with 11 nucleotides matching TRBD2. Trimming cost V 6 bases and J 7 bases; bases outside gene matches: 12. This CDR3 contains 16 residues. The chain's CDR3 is CASSDTLAGGGHTQYF. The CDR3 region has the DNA TGTGCCAGCAGCGATACCTTAGCGGGGGGGGGGCATACGCAGTATTTT.

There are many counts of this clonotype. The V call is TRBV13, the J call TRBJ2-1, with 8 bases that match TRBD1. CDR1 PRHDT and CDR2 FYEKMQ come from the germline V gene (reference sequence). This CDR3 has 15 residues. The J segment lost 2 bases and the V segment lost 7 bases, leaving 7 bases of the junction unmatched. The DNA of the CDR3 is TGTGCCAGCACCTTGGGACAGGCAACCTACAATGAGCAGTTCTTC. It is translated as CASTLGQATYNEQFF. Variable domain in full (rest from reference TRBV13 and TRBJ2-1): AAGVIQSPRHLIKEKRETATLKCYPIPRHDTVYWYQQGPGQDPQFLISFYEKMQSDKGSIPDRFSAQQFSDYHSELNMSSLELGDSALYFCASTLGQATYNEQFFGPGTRLTVL.

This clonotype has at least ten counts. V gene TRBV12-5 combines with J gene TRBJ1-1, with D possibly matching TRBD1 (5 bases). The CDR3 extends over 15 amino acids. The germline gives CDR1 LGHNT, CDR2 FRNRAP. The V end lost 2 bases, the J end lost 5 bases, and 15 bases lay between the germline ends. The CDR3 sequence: CASGLSSMGGTEAFF. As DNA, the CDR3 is TGTGCTAGTGGTTTGTCGTCGATGGGGGGAACTGAAGCTTTCTTT.

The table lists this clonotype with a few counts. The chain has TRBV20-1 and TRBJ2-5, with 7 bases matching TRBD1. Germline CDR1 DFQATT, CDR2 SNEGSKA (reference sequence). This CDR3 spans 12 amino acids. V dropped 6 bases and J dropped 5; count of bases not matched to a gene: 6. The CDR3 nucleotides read TGCAGTGCAAACAGGGGAATGGAGACCCAGTACTTC. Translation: CSANRGMETQYF.

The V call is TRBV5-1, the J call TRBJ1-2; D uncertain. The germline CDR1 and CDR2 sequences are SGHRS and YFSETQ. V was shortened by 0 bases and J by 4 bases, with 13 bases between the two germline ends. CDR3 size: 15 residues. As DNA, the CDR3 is TGCGCCAGCAGCTTGGTAGGTCATCATCCCTATGGCTACACCTTC. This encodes CASSLVGHHPYGYTF.

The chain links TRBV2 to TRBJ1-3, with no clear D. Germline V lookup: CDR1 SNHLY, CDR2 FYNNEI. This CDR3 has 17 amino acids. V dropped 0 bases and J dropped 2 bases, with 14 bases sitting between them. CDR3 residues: CASSEAFRGKAGNTIYF. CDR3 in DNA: TGTGCCAGCAGTGAAGCCTTCCGAGGGAAGGCTGGAAACACCATATATTTT.

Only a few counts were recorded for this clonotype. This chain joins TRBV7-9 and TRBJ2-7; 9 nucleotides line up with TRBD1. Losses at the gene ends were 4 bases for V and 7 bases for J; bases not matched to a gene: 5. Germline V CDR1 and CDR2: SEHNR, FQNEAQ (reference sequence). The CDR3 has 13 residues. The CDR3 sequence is CASSSGQGREQYF. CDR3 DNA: TGTGCCAGCAGCTCGGGACAGGGTAGGGAGCAGTACTTC. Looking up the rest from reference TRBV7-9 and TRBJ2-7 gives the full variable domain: DTGVSQNPRHKITKRGQNVTFRCDPISEHNRLYWYRQTLGQGPEFLTYFQNEAQLEKSRLLSDRFSAERPKGSFSTLEIQRTEQGDSAMYLCASSSGQGREQYFGPGTRLTVT.